This T cell receptor (beta chain) was sequenced in a study of neoadjuvant anti-PD-1 for oral cavity cancer. Study information: Nivolumab at 3 mg/kg was mostly given biweekly, three to four doses, pre-surgery. Patients without progression got a fourth dose around day 43.

Time point indicated: after neoadjuvant nivolumab, at surgical resection. Patients had newly diagnosed, untreated stage II-IVA oral cavity squamous cell carcinoma. Trimming took 10 bases from V and 3 from J; bases not matched to a gene: 12. The germline gives CDR1 SEHNR, CDR2 FQNEAQ (reference sequence). CDR3 length: 17 amino acids. Generated by immunoSEQ multiplex PCR, the TCRdb table keeps only in-frame clones and is missing some. The data contain more than 7,000 clones, around three fifths of them singletons. The V and J genes are TRBV7-9 and TRBJ2-3, with TRBD2 matching over 14 bases. The sequence was obtained from a person between 40 and 85 years old with oral cavity squamous cell carcinoma. The sequenced sample was PBMCs, obtained after nivolumab (anti-PD-1) treatment. The CDR3 protein is CAIDSTSGGGRTDTQYF. CDR3 coding DNA: TGTGCCATCGATTCGACTAGCGGGGGGGGAAGGACAGATACGCAGTATTTT.